The present T cell receptor (beta chain) was sequenced within a study of blood T cell repertoires in COVID-19. Study details: Donors in the United States, Italy and Spain gave samples during acute or convalescent COVID-19. Sources were T cells, B-cell-depleted T cells, or PBMCs; the material itself was cDNA or gDNA.

Germline V gene sequence: CDR1 KGHDR, CDR2 SFDVKD. Trimming removed 8 bases from V and 5 bases from J; junction bases left unmatched: 3. CDR3 length: 12 residues. TCRdb keeps only in-frame clones here, not all; method: immunoSEQ multiplex PCR. The table shows fewer than 120,000 clones, with around 82% occurring only once. This sequence was found in a woman aged 55-75 years with acute or convalescent COVID-19. V and J are TRBV24-1 and TRBJ2-3; 7 nucleotides agree with TRBD2. Sequenced material: peripheral blood. DNA of the CDR3: TGTGCCACCATGGGGGGGTTAGATACGCAGTATTTT. Translated, it gives CATMGGLDTQYF.